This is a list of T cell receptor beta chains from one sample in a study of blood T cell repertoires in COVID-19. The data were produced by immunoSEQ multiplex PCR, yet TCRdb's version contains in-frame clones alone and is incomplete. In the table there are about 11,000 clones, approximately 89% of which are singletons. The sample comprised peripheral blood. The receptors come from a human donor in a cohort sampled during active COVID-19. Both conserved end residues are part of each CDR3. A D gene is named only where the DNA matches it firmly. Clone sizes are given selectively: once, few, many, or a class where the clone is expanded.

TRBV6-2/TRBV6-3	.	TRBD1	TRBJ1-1	CASSSGTGGGKNTEAFF	TGTGCCAGCAGTTCCGGGACAGGGGGCGGTAAGAACACTGAAGCTTTCTTT
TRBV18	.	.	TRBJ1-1	CASSPPTQMNTEAFF	TGTGCCAGCTCACCACCGACACAGATGAACACTGAAGCTTTCTTT
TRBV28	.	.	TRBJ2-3	CASRFRGRTDTQYF	TGTGCCAGCAGATTCAGGGGCCGCACAGATACGCAGTATTTT
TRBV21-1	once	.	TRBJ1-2	CASRPSRVTF	TGTGCCAGCAGACCCTCGAGGGTAACCTTC
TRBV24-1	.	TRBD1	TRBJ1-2	CATSDEGGTGARLTF	TGTGCCACCAGTGATGAAGGCGGGACAGGGGCTCGTTTAACCTTC
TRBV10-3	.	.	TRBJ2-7	CAISESGRGYEQYF	TGTGCCATCAGTGAGTCGGGCAGGGGTTACGAGCAGTACTTC
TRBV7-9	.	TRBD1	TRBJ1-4	CASRGQGVANEKLFF	TGTGCCAGCAGAGGGCAGGGGGTAGCTAATGAAAAACTGTTTTTT
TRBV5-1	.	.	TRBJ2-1	CASSLDPGAYNEQFF	TGCGCCAGCAGCTTGGATCCAGGCGCCTACAATGAGCAGTTCTTC
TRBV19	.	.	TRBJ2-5	CASSIHGSQETQYF	TGTGCCAGTAGTATACACGGGAGCCAAGAGACCCAGTACTTC
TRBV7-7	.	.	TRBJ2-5	CASAEGGGQETQYF	TGTGCCAGCGCCGAGGGGGGGGGCCAAGAGACCCAGTACTTC
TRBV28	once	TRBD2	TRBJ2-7	CASRQTGLAGAHHYEQYF	TGTGCCAGCAGACAGACGGGACTAGCGGGAGCGCACCACTACGAGCAGTACTTC
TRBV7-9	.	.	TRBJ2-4	CASSYLGGALAKNIQYF	TGTGCCAGCAGCTACCTAGGAGGGGCCCTAGCCAAAAACATTCAGTACTTC
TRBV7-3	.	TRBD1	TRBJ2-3	CASSRTGSTDTQYF	TGTGCCAGCAGCCGGACAGGGAGCACAGATACGCAGTATTTT
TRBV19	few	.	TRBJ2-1	CASKAAQGGYEQFF	TGTGCCAGTAAGGCGGCACAGGGTGGTTATGAGCAGTTCTTC
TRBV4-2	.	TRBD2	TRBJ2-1	CASSPYLTLAGEPEQFF	TGTGCCAGCAGCCCTTATCTAACTTTAGCGGGAGAGCCTGAGCAGTTCTTC
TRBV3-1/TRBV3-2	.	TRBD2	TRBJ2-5	CASRTSGRQETQYF	TGTGCCAGCAGGACTAGCGGGAGGCAAGAGACCCAGTACTTC
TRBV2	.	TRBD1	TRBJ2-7	CASRDRGLGEQYF	TGTGCCAGCAGGGACAGGGGGCTGGGCGAGCAGTACTTC
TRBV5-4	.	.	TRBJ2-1	CASSPTAQRSSYNEQFF	TGTGCCAGCAGCCCAACCGCCCAGCGGAGCTCCTACAATGAGCAGTTCTTC
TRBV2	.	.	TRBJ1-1	CASSERGGNTEAFF	TGTGCCAGCAGTGAACGCGGGGGAAACACTGAAGCTTTCTTT
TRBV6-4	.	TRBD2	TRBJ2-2	CASSVREGAGELFF	TGTGCCAGCAGTGTAAGGGAGGGAGCCGGGGAGCTGTTTTTT
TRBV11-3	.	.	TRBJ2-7	CASSFDSQRDEQYF	TGTGCCAGCAGCTTCGACTCACAGCGGGACGAGCAGTACTTC
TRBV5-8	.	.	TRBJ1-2	CASSNELTGAYNYGYTF	TGTGCCAGCAGCAACGAACTGACAGGAGCGTACAACTATGGCTACACCTTC
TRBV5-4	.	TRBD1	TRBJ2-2	CASSARTGSGELFF	TGTGCCAGCAGCGCTCGGACAGGGTCCGGGGAGCTGTTTTTT
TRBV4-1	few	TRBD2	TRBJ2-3	CASSIAGGTDTQYF	TGCGCCAGCAGCATAGCGGGCGGCACAGATACGCAGTATTTT
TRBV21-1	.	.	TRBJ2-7	CASSKGRAYEQYF	TGTGCCAGCAGCAAAGGGAGAGCGTACGAGCAGTACTTC
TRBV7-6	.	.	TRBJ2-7	CASSPHGQQPYEQYF	TGTGCCAGCAGCCCCCATGGACAGCAACCCTACGAGCAGTACTTC
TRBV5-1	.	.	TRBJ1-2	CASSFAGMEANGYTF	TGCGCCAGCAGCTTCGCAGGGATGGAAGCAAATGGCTACACCTTC
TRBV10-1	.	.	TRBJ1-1	CASSESGARTEAFF	TGCGCCAGCAGTGAGTCGGGGGCGCGGACTGAAGCTTTCTTT
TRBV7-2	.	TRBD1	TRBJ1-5	CASSLGRGPNQPQHF	TGTGCCAGCAGCTTAGGGAGGGGGCCCAATCAGCCCCAGCATTTT
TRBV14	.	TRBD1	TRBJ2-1	CASSHRDRGSNEQFF	TGTGCCAGCAGCCACCGGGACAGGGGATCCAATGAGCAGTTCTTC
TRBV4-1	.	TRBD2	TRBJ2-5	CASSQHRGTSGTETQYF	TGCGCCAGCAGCCAACACCGGGGGACTAGCGGGACCGAGACCCAGTACTTC
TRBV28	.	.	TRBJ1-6	CASSIQSSYNSPLHF	TGTGCCAGCAGTATACAGAGCTCCTATAATTCACCCCTCCACTTT